Each of the 6 T cell receptor beta chains below was sequenced from the same sample in a study of blood T cell repertoires in COVID-19. The data were produced by immunoSEQ multiplex PCR, yet TCRdb's version contains in-frame clones alone and is incomplete. The data contain roughly 200,000 clones, 88% of them singletons. Sequencing was carried out using peripheral blood. These TCRs come from a man between 50 and 59 years old with COVID-19, enrolled during active disease.

This chain connects TRBV6-5 to TRBJ1-1; D possibly corresponds to TRBD1 (5 bases). The CDR3 consists of 15 residues. Trimming shortened V by 1 base and J by 3 bases, and 12 bases separated the two germline ends. Germline V gene data show CDR1 as MNHEY and CDR2 as SVGAGI. The CDR3 loop reads CASSYWRGGDTEAFF. The CDR3 bases are TGTGCCAGCAGTTACTGGCGGGGCGGGGACACTGAAGCTTTCTTT.

The rearrangement joins TRBV9 to TRBJ1-5; 9 nucleotides match TRBD1. V gave up 2 bases and J gave up 5 bases; unmatched junction bases: 14. Germline V gene data show CDR1 as SGDLS and CDR2 as YYNGEE. The CDR3 is 18 amino acids. DNA of the CDR3: TGTGCCAGCAGCGTCGAATTTTCCCGGGACAGGGATTATCAGCCCCAGCATTTT. This codes for CASSVEFSRDRDYQPQHF. The whole variable domain, remainder taken from reference TRBV9 and TRBJ1-5, is DSGVTQTPKHLITATGQRVTLRCSPRSGDLSVYWYQQSLDQGLQFLIQYYNGEERAKGNILERFSAQQFPDLHSELNLSSLELGDSALYFCASSVEFSRDRDYQPQHFGDGTRLSIL.

The genes are TRBV7-3 and TRBJ1-2; D is uncertain. Germline CDR1 is SGHTA and CDR2 is FQGTGA. Trimming shortened V by 5 bases and J by 8 bases, and 21 bases separated the two germline ends. The CDR3 spans 15 residues. CDR3: CASSPTPTRELGYTF. The CDR3 nucleotides read TGTGCCAGCAGCCCGACCCCAACGAGGGAATTGGGCTACACCTTC.

This clone came up a few times. The rearrangement joins TRBV7-2 to TRBJ2-7; D possibly corresponds to TRBD1 (5 bases). The ends were cut back, 8 bases at V and 4 bases at J, with 18 bases in the middle. Germline V gene sequence: CDR1 SGHTA, CDR2 FQGNSA. CDR3 length: 14 residues. The CDR3 bases are TGTGCCAGCTCCTCCCAGGGTCAGGTTTACGAGCAGTACTTC. This gives the protein CASSSQGQVYEQYF.

The V call is TRBV5-1, the J call TRBJ2-1; TRBD2 agrees at 10 bases. The CDR3 contains 20 residues. V was clipped by 3 bases and J by 1 base; unmatched bases: 16. Germline V CDR1 and CDR2: SGHRS, YFSETQ. The CDR3 protein is CASSSGGDSGGLQSYNEQFF. Written as DNA, the CDR3 is TGCGCCAGCAGCTCTGGAGGAGATAGCGGGGGGCTTCAATCCTACAATGAGCAGTTCTTC.

This chain connects TRBV11-1 to TRBJ2-5, with D perhaps TRBD1 (6 bases). CDR3 length equals 16 residues. From germline, CDR1 is SGHAT and CDR2 FQDESV (reference sequence). The ends were cut back, 6 bases at V and 2 bases at J, with 19 bases in the middle. The CDR3 nucleotides read TGTGCCAGCAGTTCAACAGGGCGGAGAGGGCAAGAGACCCAGTACTTC. It yields the protein CASSSTGRRGQETQYF.